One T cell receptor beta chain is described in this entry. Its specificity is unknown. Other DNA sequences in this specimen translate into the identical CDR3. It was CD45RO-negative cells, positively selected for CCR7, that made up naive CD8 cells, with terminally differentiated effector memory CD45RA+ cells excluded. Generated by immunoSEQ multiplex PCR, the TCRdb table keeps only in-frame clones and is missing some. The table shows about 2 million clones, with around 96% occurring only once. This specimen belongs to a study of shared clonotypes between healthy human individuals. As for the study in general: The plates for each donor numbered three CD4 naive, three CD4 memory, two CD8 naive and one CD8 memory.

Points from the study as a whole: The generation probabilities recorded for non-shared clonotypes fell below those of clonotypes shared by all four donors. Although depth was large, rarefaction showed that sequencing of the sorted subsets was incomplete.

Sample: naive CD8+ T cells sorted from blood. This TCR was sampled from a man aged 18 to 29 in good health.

As DNA, the CDR3 is TGCAGTGCTAGAGTAGTGGATGAGCAGTTCTTC. Translating it yields CSARVVDEQFF. The chain combines TRBV20-1 with TRBJ2-1; D gene ambiguous. The CDR3 runs to 11 residues. V gave up 1 base and J gave up 8 bases, with 6 bases separating them. In germline, CDR1 is DFQATT, CDR2 SNEGSKA (reference sequence).